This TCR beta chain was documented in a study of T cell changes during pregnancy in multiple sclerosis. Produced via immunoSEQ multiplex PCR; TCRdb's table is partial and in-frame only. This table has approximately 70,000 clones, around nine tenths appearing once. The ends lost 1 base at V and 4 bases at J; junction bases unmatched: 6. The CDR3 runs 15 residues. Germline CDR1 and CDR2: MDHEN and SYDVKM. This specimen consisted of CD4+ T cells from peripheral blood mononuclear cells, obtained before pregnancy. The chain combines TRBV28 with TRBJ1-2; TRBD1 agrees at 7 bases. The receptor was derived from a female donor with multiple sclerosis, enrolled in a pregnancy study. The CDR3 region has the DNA TGTGCCAGCAGTTTATCAGGGGGTCTGGCCTATGGCTACACCTTC. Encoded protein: CASSLSGGLAYGYTF.